The source of this TCR beta chain is a study of T cell responses to AZD1222 COVID-19 vaccine. Study outcomes and limitations: Two AZD1222 doses significantly raised spike-specific TCR breadth and depth over controls.

Profiling relied on immunoSEQ multiplex PCR, and the TCRdb table lists in-frame clones only, not all of them. Of about 150,000 clones in the sample, 85% to 90% were seen once. Worth noting for this clone: The antigen is unknown.

This specimen was peripheral blood, taken on day 0 of MenACWY control vaccination. This clonotype was sampled from an adult in good health.

The CDR3 loop reads CASSLRRYQETQYF. For the CDR3, the DNA is TGTGCCAGCAGCTTAAGGAGGTACCAAGAGACCCAGTACTTC. The rearrangement joins TRBV7-2 to TRBJ2-5; D might be TRBD2 (5 bases). Deletions cut 2 bases from V and 0 bases from J, with 7 bases between. The germline V gene has CDR1 SGHTA and CDR2 FQGNSA. CDR3 length: 14 amino acids.